The clone carrying this TCR beta chain was seen at least ten times. Its cognate antigen is unknown. The CDR3 spans 15 residues. V was clipped by 5 bases and J by 5 bases; unmatched bases: 9. TCRdb independently ran MiXCR on the reads; one entry per CDR3 protein. The sample includes 300,000 to 450,000 distinct CDR3 sequences, approximately 18% seen only once; the top ten take under 9%. This sample was included in a study of T cell repertoires in cytomegalovirus infection. Study details: Public TCR beta signatures were indicative of both CMV infection and a matching HLA type.

General study points: HLA-C-restricted TCR beta clonotypes specific for CMV led the ex vivo response.

The receptor was derived from a human donor in good health (CMV status not recorded). Some clones in this sample may be carry-over from other donors' samples. The chain joins TRBV12-3 or TRBV12-4 to TRBJ1-2; 9 bases match TRBD1. Sequences were obtained from PBMCs. The CDR3: CASSAHRGLEYGYTF. The CDR3 region has the DNA TGTGCCAGCAGTGCACACAGGGGGCTCGAATATGGCTACACCTTC.